These 16 T cell receptor beta chains originate from one sample sequenced in a study of sequential checkpoint blockade in melanoma. The treatment: randomized to nivolumab then ipilimumab (arm A) or the reverse (arm B). Data came from immunoSEQ multiplex PCR; TCRdb stores just in-frame clones and leaves some out. The profile covers 20,000 to 25,000 clones, with almost 85% appearing a single time and around a tenth taken by the ten largest. The specimen was CD8+ T cells sorted from blood (inferred from file names), collected from a patient given nivolumab and ipilimumab in sequence. All receptors derive from a human donor with melanoma.

The chain uses TRBV30 and TRBJ1-2; D not certain. The germline gives CDR1 GTSNPN, CDR2 SVGIG (reference sequence). The germline V and J ends were trimmed by 4 bases and 4 bases, with 13 bases remaining between them. The CDR3 sequence is 13 residues long. The DNA for the CDR3 is TGTGCCTGGACTTCGGCAGGCCTCTATGGCTACACCTTC. Protein: CAWTSAGLYGYTF. The whole variable domain, remainder taken from reference TRBV30 and TRBJ1-2, is SQTIHQWPATLVQPVGSPLSLECTVEGTSNPNLYWYRQAAGRGLQLLFYSVGIGQISSEVPQNLSASRPQDRQFILSSKKLLLSDSGFYLCAWTSAGLYGYTFGSGTRLTVV.

CDR3 in amino acids: CASSLSERGQGYGYTF. In nucleotides, the CDR3 is TGTGCCAGCAGCTTAAGCGAGAGGGGGCAAGGATATGGCTACACCTTC. The chain links TRBV7-9 to TRBJ1-2; TRBD1 aligns across 7 bases. The CDR3 has 16 amino acids. Germline V gene data show CDR1 as SEHNR and CDR2 as FQNEAQ (reference sequence). After removal of 2 bases from V and 5 bases from J, the junction contained 11 bases not matched to a gene.

This clone has more than one count but fewer than ten. The rearrangement uses TRBV30 and TRBJ1-4, with D possibly being TRBD1 (5 bases). V gave up 2 bases and J gave up 6 bases, with 19 bases separating them. Germline V gene data show CDR1 as GTSNPN and CDR2 as SVGIG (reference sequence). There are 16 residues in the CDR3. DNA for the CDR3: TGTGCCTGGAGTTTCCCTTCGGGACTGGCAGATGAAAAACTGTTTTTT. Amino acid sequence: CAWSFPSGLADEKLFF.

The chain uses TRBV29-1 and TRBJ2-5; D is ambiguous. Trimming shortened V by 1 base and J by 0 bases, and 12 bases separated the two germline ends. Per the germline V gene, CDR1 is SQVTM and CDR2 is ANQGSEA. The CDR3 has 15 amino acids. The CDR3 loop reads CSVEGSAVYQETQYF. CDR3 nucleotide sequence: TGCAGCGTTGAAGGGAGTGCGGTTTACCAAGAGACCCAGTACTTC.

V usage is TRBV28 and J usage is TRBJ2-7, with 11 bases fitting TRBD1. V dropped 6 bases and J dropped 4; count of bases not matched to a gene: 5. Germline V gives CDR1 MDHEN, CDR2 SYDVKM. This CDR3 has 14 amino acids. The CDR3 coding sequence is TGTGCCAGCAGAGGACAGGGGGCAAGTTACGAGCAGTACTTC. Translation gives CASRGQGASYEQYF.

This chain links TRBV19 with TRBJ2-2; 8 nucleotides align to TRBD2. This CDR3 contains 15 residues. CDR1 is LNHDA and CDR2 is SQIVND in the germline V gene (reference sequence). The V and J ends lost 5 bases and 3 bases, in that order; junction bases with no gene match: 5. DNA for the CDR3: TGTGCCAGTAGTGTTACTAGCGGTTACACCGGGGAGCTGTTTTTT. It yields the protein CASSVTSGYTGELFF.

The chain employs TRBV6-5 and TRBJ1-5; D is possibly TRBD1 (6 bases). The CDR3 is 14 amino acids. Trimming took 5 bases from V and 2 from J, leaving 10 bases between them. CDR1 and CDR2 from the germline V gene are MNHEY and SVGAGI. The CDR3 region is CASSTRTGNQPQHF. CDR3 nucleotide sequence: TGTGCCAGCAGTACCCGGACAGGCAATCAGCCCCAGCATTTT.

This clone was counted once. The chain has TRBV11-1 and TRBJ2-7; 15 bases match TRBD2. The CDR3 is 19 amino acids. Germline V CDR1 and CDR2: SGHAT, FQDESV (reference sequence). Trimming removed 2 bases from V and 1 base from J; junction bases left unmatched: 9. The chain's CDR3 is CASSLRGLGLAGGSYEQYF. For the CDR3, the DNA is TGTGCCAGCAGCTTAAGGGGGTTGGGACTAGCGGGAGGTTCCTACGAGCAGTACTTC.

The V and J genes are TRBV2 and TRBJ2-7; D possibly corresponds to TRBD2 (6 bases). In germline, CDR1 is SNHLY, CDR2 FYNNEI. The CDR3 covers 12 residues. The V end was cut by 6 bases, the J end by 2 bases, with 8 bases between. This CDR3 reads CASRAGTYEQYF. The CDR3 region has the DNA TGTGCCAGCAGGGCGGGGACCTACGAGCAGTACTTC.

The chain joins TRBV7-9 to TRBJ1-2; tentative D call: TRBD1 (6 bases). CDR3 length: 15 residues. Trimming took off 4 bases at V and 4 bases at J, with 16 bases between the two ends. CDR1 SEHNR and CDR2 FQNEAQ come from the germline V gene (reference sequence). The CDR3 DNA reads as TGTGCCAGCAGCTCAACAGGGCTAGGTGGCTATGGCTACACCTTC. This sequence encodes CASSSTGLGGYGYTF.

This clone has just one count. V usage is TRBV27 and J usage is TRBJ2-7; D is uncertain. CDR1 is MNHEY and CDR2 is SMNVEV in the germline V gene (reference sequence). The CDR3 sequence is 11 residues long. V was cut by 1 base and J by 4 bases, with 2 bases left in between. Written as DNA, the CDR3 is TGTGCCAGCAGTTTATTATACGAGCAGTACTTC. Protein: CASSLLYEQYF.

The chain joins TRBV4-3 to TRBJ2-1; weak D call: TRBD2 (5 bases). This CDR3 is 16 amino acids long. CDR1 and CDR2 (germline): LGHNA, YSLEER. Trimming left V 1 base short and J 1 base short, with 11 bases between. DNA of the CDR3: TGCGCCAGCAGCCAAGGAGGGTCGCGGTCCTACAATGAGCAGTTCTTC. Translation gives CASSQGGSRSYNEQFF.

This clone has just one count. V usage is TRBV7-9 and J usage is TRBJ1-5; D perhaps matches TRBD1 (5 bases). In germline, CDR1 is SEHNR, CDR2 FQNEAQ (reference sequence). Trimming took 1 base from V and 4 from J, leaving 8 bases between them. The CDR3 consists of 14 residues. CDR3 sequence: CASSLGQQNQPQHF. The CDR3, as DNA: TGTGCCAGCAGCTTAGGACAGCAGAATCAGCCCCAGCATTTT.

CDR3 sequence reads: CASSGVRGEEQYF. CDR3 bases: TGTGCCAGCAGCGGAGTTCGGGGGGAGGAGCAGTACTTC. The chain combines TRBV9 with TRBJ2-7; 7 bases are shared with TRBD2. Germline CDR1 reads SGDLS; CDR2 reads YYNGEE. The CDR3 runs to 13 residues. Losses at the gene ends were 3 bases for V and 7 bases for J; bases not matched to a gene: 7.

V is TRBV4-2 and J is TRBJ1-1; D unclear. This CDR3 is built from 13 residues. V was pared by 1 base and J by 1 base, with 4 bases between. Germline CDR1 LGHNA, CDR2 YNFKEQ. Here the CDR3 DNA reads TGTGCCAGCAGCCAAGCAGGGAACACTGAAGCTTTCTTT. This sequence encodes CASSQAGNTEAFF.

Concerning this clone itself: At one of its ends the junction is not consistent with the germline gene, which may arise from a read error. This chain links TRBV7-7 with TRBJ2-7; 10 nucleotides align to TRBD2. The length of the CDR3 is 13 residues. Germline V CDR1 and CDR2: SSHAT, FNYEAQ (reference sequence). CDR3 bases: TGTGCTAGCAGCTTACTAGCGGGAAACGAGCAGTACTTC. Protein sequence: CASSLLAGNEQYF.